The source of this T cell receptor beta chain is a study of shared clonotypes between healthy human individuals. About the study: Per donor, CD8 memory used one plate, CD8 naive used two, CD4 memory used three and CD4 naive used three.

Sequenced by immunoSEQ multiplex PCR; TCRdb stores in-frame clones only, minus some. The sample consists of about 1 million clones, 75% of them appearing once. The donors were all Caucasian adults (living in Nashville, Tennessee). The germline V gene encodes CDR1 MNHNS and CDR2 SASEGT. This CDR3 has 18 amino acids. Trimming removed 2 bases from V and 8 bases from J, with 26 bases in between. V usage is TRBV6-1 and J usage is TRBJ2-3; a possible D gene is TRBD2 (6 bases). The TCR sequence derives from a man aged 18-30 years in good health. The specimen sequenced was memory CD4+ T cells sorted from blood. Subset in this sample: CD45RA-negative fraction. The CDR3 spells CASSEQLGGILGRGTQYF. The CDR3 nucleotides read TGTGCCAGCAGTGAACAGCTAGGCGGGATACTCGGACGGGGTACGCAGTATTTT.